The 7 T cell receptor beta chains given below trace back to one sample, sequenced in a study of shared clonotypes between healthy human individuals. Here immunoSEQ multiplex PCR was the method, and the copy in TCRdb shows in-frame clones only, minus some. In the table there are nearly 1,000,000 clones, more than 75% of which are singletons. The specimen sequenced was memory CD4+ T cells sorted from blood. Noted subset: CD45RA-negative fraction. The receptor source for this set is a man between 18 and 29 years old in good health.

V and J are TRBV5-1 and TRBJ1-2, with TRBD1 matching over 9 bases. V shed 4 bases and J 7 bases; nucleotides not matched to a gene: 11. The CDR3 runs to 15 residues. In germline, CDR1 is SGHRS, CDR2 YFSETQ. The DNA of the CDR3 is TGCGCCAGCAGCATACCGGGACAGGGAAAGGGTGGCTACACCTTC. It codes for CASSIPGQGKGGYTF.

V usage is TRBV5-8 and J usage is TRBJ2-7; a possible D gene is TRBD1 (6 bases). There are 14 residues in the CDR3. CDR1 is SGHTS, CDR2 YDEGEE, per germline. Trimming took off 0 bases at V and 5 bases at J, with 12 bases between the two ends. The CDR3 region is CASSLVGGINEQYF. Here the CDR3 DNA reads TGTGCCAGCAGCTTGGTTGGGGGCATTAACGAGCAGTACTTC.

The chain couples TRBV4-1 to TRBJ2-1; 11 nucleotides match TRBD2. The length of the CDR3 is 16 residues. The trim removed 3 bases at V and 7 bases at J, leaving 8 bases unmatched. Germline V gene sequence: CDR1 MGHRA, CDR2 YSYEKL. CDR3 DNA: TGCGCCAGCAGCCAGGATAGCGGGAGGGCCGGGAATGAGCAGTTCTTC. Its protein is CASSQDSGRAGNEQFF.

About this clone itself: Within the sample, other DNA sequences also encode this same CDR3. The J gene is TRBJ2-1, the V gene TRBV5-4, with D maybe TRBD2 (6 bases). Germline assignment: CDR1 SGHNT and CDR2 YYREEE (reference sequence). V dropped 2 bases and J dropped 4 bases, with 10 bases sitting between them. The CDR3 is 14 residues long. DNA of the CDR3: TGTGCCAGCAGCTTAGGCGGGGATTACAATGAGCAGTTCTTC. Its translation: CASSLGGDYNEQFF. The whole variable domain, remainder taken from reference TRBV5-4 and TRBJ2-1, is ETGVTQSPTHLIKTRGQQVTLRCSSQSGHNTVSWYQQALGQGPQFIFQYYREEENGRGNFPPRFSGLQFPNYSSELNVNALELDDSALYLCASSLGGDYNEQFFGPGTRLTVL.

This chain's CDR3 is CASSPLSGGTKAFF. CDR3 nucleotides: TGTGCCAGCTCACCATTATCCGGGGGGACTAAAGCTTTCTTT. The V call is TRBV18, the J call TRBJ1-1; D might be TRBD1 (5 bases). The CDR3 runs to 14 residues. Germline V gene data show CDR1 as KGHSH and CDR2 as LQKENI. V was clipped by 2 bases and J by 9 bases, with 16 bases between them.

This chain links TRBV14 with TRBJ1-2, with 7 bases matching TRBD1. CDR3 length: 11 amino acids. J gave up 13 bases and V 4 bases, and 6 bases lay outside the gene matches. The germline gives CDR1 SGHDN, CDR2 FVKESK. DNA of the CDR3: TGTGCCAGCAGCCGACAGGGTTTTCCCACCTTC. Residues: CASSRQGFPTF. The full variable domain, with the rest looked up from reference TRBV14 and TRBJ1-2, is EAGVTQFPSHSVIEKGQTVTLRCDPISGHDNLYWYRRVMGKEIKFLLHFVKESKQDESGMPNNRFLAERTGGTYSTLKVQPAELEDSGVYFCASSRQGFPTFGSGTRLTVV.

The V and J genes are TRBV6-4 and TRBJ2-1; 7 positions match TRBD2. The V segment lost 3 bases and the J segment 9 bases; nucleotides outside the gene matches: 11. Germline values: CDR1 MRHNA, CDR2 SNTAGT. This CDR3 contains 15 residues. The CDR3 sequence is CASSDSSAGAGEQFF. In nucleotides, the CDR3 is TGTGCCAGCAGTGATTCAAGCGCGGGAGCGGGTGAGCAGTTCTTC.